This T cell receptor (beta chain) was identified during a study of blood T cell repertoires in COVID-19. Study as a whole: From the United States, Italy and Spain came samples of acute and convalescent COVID-19. Sources were T cells, B-cell-depleted T cells, or PBMCs; the material itself was cDNA or gDNA.

There are 16 residues in the CDR3. CDR1 is KGHSH, CDR2 LQKENI, per germline. The ends lost 2 bases at V and 2 bases at J; junction bases unmatched: 4. In the authors' workflow: Scientists estimated how many nucleated cells there were by amplifying reference gene primers. Here immunoSEQ multiplex PCR was the method, and the copy in TCRdb shows in-frame clones only, minus some. V, J and clone size were drawn from that table, and D and trimming were deduced from the DNA. The sample shows over 150,000 clones, around 80% of them seen only once. The V gene is TRBV18, the J gene TRBJ2-1; 9 nucleotides match TRBD2. This TCR was sampled from a human donor in a cohort sampled during active COVID-19. The specimen sequenced was peripheral blood. CDR3 coding DNA: TGTGCCAGCTCACCAGATAGCGGGGGACCCTACAATGAGCAGTTCTTC. This encodes CASSPDSGGPYNEQFF.